The sequence of this T cell receptor (beta chain) was determined in a study of blood T cell repertoires in COVID-19. For the study at large: Acute-phase and convalescent COVID-19 samples originated in the United States, Italy and Spain.

Of note for this clone: This same CDR3 is encoded by further DNA sequences in the sample.

Germline values: CDR1 KGHSH, CDR2 LQKENI. The CDR3 covers 14 residues. V dropped 0 bases and J dropped 0 bases, with 5 bases sitting between them. Original processing notes: How many nucleated cells were present was estimated from reference gene primer amplification. Profiled with immunoSEQ multiplex PCR; TCRdb holds only in-frame clones, not every one. The DNA gave D and trimming, while V, J and clone size come from that table. Of about 180,000 clones listed, roughly 87% are singletons. The chain recombines TRBV18 with TRBJ1-1; D remains ambiguous. The receptor was isolated from a woman in her 50s with acute or convalescent COVID-19. Sequencing used peripheral blood. This CDR3 is CASSPPSVNTEAFF. As DNA, the CDR3 is TGTGCCAGCTCACCACCTTCAGTGAACACTGAAGCTTTCTTT.